This TCR beta chain was obtained from a study of T cells in Graves' hyperthyroidism and ophthalmopathy. Amplification targeted TCR beta CDR3 regions from RNA transcripts. First-round RT-PCR targeting the TCR CDR3 was performed with the HTBI primer set. TCRdb passed the multiplex PCR reads through MiXCR, listing each CDR3 protein once. The profile shows around 600,000 distinct CDR3 sequences, approximately 15% of them singletons. The CDR3 spans 15 residues. V lost 0 bases and J 10 bases, leaving 17 bases between the germline ends. Germline CDR1 reads SGDLS; CDR2 reads YYNGEE. Exclusion of patients followed from uncontrolled infection, other autoimmune disease, pregnancy or lactation. Extraction of PBMCs used 7.5 to 10 ml of fresh peripheral blood.

Material for sequencing was blood. The TCR sequence derives from a woman aged 18-35 years with Graves' ophthalmopathy. The chain has TRBV9 and TRBJ2-1; no reliable D call. This CDR3 is CASSVEWTSNEEQFF. The CDR3 nucleotides are TGTGCCAGCAGCGTAGAATGGACCTCCAATGAAGAGCAGTTCTTC.